Listed below are T cell receptor beta chains from one sample, sequenced in a study of CD8+CD57+ T cells in acquired aplastic anemia. TCRdb re-called the reads through MiXCR, storing one row per CDR3 protein. The table shows roughly 81,000 distinct CDR3 sequences, with about half occurring only once. Material: sorted CD4+, CD8+, or CD8+CD57+ T cells (not recorded which) from PBMCs. These receptors came from a human donor in good health, serving as a control. CDR3s include the opening cysteine and the closing phenylalanine or tryptophan. Each record gives: D gene, J gene, V gene, clone size, CDR3 DNA, CDR3 protein. The D gene is left open where the match is weak. Size is omitted from some rows. Given values are once, few, many or a class for expanded clones.

>.|TRBJ1-1|TRBV7-6|.
TGTGCCAGCAGCTTAGGTTCGTCGGGGAACACTGAAGCTTTCTTT
CASSLGSSGNTEAFF
>.|TRBJ1-5|TRBV20-1|.
TGCAGTGCTAGACCCCAGCATTTT
CSARPQHF
>TRBD1|TRBJ1-1|TRBV10-3|few
TGTGCCATCAGCCGGACAGGGGATGAAGCTTTCTTT
CAISRTGDEAFF
>TRBD1|TRBJ2-7|TRBV15|.
TGTGCCACCAGCACCGAGACAGGGTACTCCTACGAGCAGTACTTC
CATSTETGYSYEQYF
>TRBD1|TRBJ1-2|TRBV9|many
TGTGCCAGCAGCGAAGATACAGGGGGCCATGGCTACACCTTC
CASSEDTGGHGYTF
>.|TRBJ1-2|TRBV9|many
TGTGCCAGCAGCGTCACAGACCTGGCTAACTATGGCTACACCTTC
CASSVTDLANYGYTF
>.|TRBJ1-1|TRBV10-3|.
TGTGCCATCAGTGGTACGACAGAGTTGAACACTGAAGCTTTCTTT
CAISGTTELNTEAFF
>TRBD1|TRBJ2-3|TRBV2|many
TGTGCCAGCAGTGGGACTTTCGGGACAGAATGGACAGATACGCAGTATTTT
CASSGTFGTEWTDTQYF
>.|TRBJ2-3|TRBV20-1|many
TGCAGTGCTAGAGATGGTCGCGGTCGGGGCACAGATACGCAGTATTTT
CSARDGRGRGTDTQYF
>.|TRBJ2-7|TRBV27|.
TGTGCCAGCAGTTCGCCCCGGTGGTCGGGGGAGCAGTACTTC
CASSSPRWSGEQYF
>TRBD1|TRBJ1-6|TRBV27|.
TGTGCCAGCAGCTCCGGGACAGGGGGGAATTCACCCCTCCACTTT
CASSSGTGGNSPLHF
>.|TRBJ1-2|TRBV7-6|.
TGTGCCAGCAGCTTAGAGGTTACGGGGGTGGGCTACACCTTC
CASSLEVTGVGYTF
>TRBD1|TRBJ1-1|TRBV11-2|.
TGTGCCAGCAGCCAAGGACAGGGGTTTGAAGCTTTCTTT
CASSQGQGFEAFF
>.|TRBJ2-1|TRBV19|.
TGTGCCAGTAGTCCCCCCGTGGACAATGAGCAGTTCTTC
CASSPPVDNEQFF
>TRBD2|TRBJ2-3|TRBV25-1|many
TGTGCCAGCAGCACTCCGCTAGGGACTACCACAGATACGCAGTATTTT
CASSTPLGTTTDTQYF
>.|TRBJ1-5|TRBV19|.
TGTGCCAGTAGTATAGCATCCGACGTGCAGCTCAATCAGCCCCAGCATTTT
CASSIASDVQLNQPQHF
>.|TRBJ2-3|TRBV25-1|.
TGTGCCAGCAGCTTATCGCAGTATTTT
CASSLSQYF
>.|TRBJ1-5|TRBV7-2|.
TGTGCCAGCAGCTTAGGGGGGGCGGGCAATCAGCCCCAGCATTTT
CASSLGGAGNQPQHF
>.|TRBJ1-1|TRBV11-2|.
TGTGCCAGCAGCTTCTTACAGGGCGGTGAAGCTTTCTTT
CASSFLQGGEAFF
>.|TRBJ2-7|TRBV10-1|many
TGCGCCAGCAGTGCTCCGGAGAGCTCCTACGAGCAGTACTTC
CASSAPESSYEQYF
>.|TRBJ2-6|TRBV5-1|few
TGCGCCAGCAGCCTATCTGGGGCCAACGTCCTGACTTTC
CASSLSGANVLTF
>.|TRBJ1-1|TRBV11-3|.
TGTGCCAGCAGCGACACACAGAACACTGAAGCTTTCTTT
CASSDTQNTEAFF
>.|TRBJ1-2|TRBV9|.
TGTGCCGGCAGCGTAGCTGGGCAGAACTATGGCCACACCTTC
CAGSVAGQNYGHTF
>.|TRBJ1-1|TRBV11-2|.
TGTGCCAGCAGCTCTCAGGGATATGGGTCTTGGAACACTGAAGCATTCTTT
CASSSQGYGSWNTEAFF
>.|TRBJ2-6|TRBV9|once
TGTGCCAGCGGCTCTGGGGCCAACGTCCTGACTTTC
CASGSGANVLTF
>TRBD2|TRBJ2-7|TRBV5-4|.
TGTGCCAGCAGCTTTTTTAGCGGGAGGAGTAGCTCCTACGAGCAGTACTTC
CASSFFSGRSSSYEQYF
>.|TRBJ2-2|TRBV5-1|many
TGCGCCAGCAGCCTACCCGGGGAGCTGTTTTTT
CASSLPGELFF
>.|TRBJ2-7|TRBV15|many
TGTGCCACCTCCGGATCGGGTAGGGGCGAGCAGTACTTC
CATSGSGRGEQYF
>TRBD2|TRBJ2-3|TRBV9|few
TGTGCCAGCAGCGTAGTAGCGGGGAGCACAGATACGCAGTATTTT
CASSVVAGSTDTQYF
>TRBD2|TRBJ2-5|TRBV11-2|.
TGTGCCAGCAGTGCAGGCGGGGGGGCCAGGGAGACCCAGTACTTC
CASSAGGGARETQYF
>TRBD1|TRBJ1-1|TRBV20-1|.
TGCAGTGCTAGGCGGCAGGGGGCTGAAGCTTTCTTT
CSARRQGAEAFF
>.|TRBJ2-3|TRBV9|many
TGTGCCAGCAGCCCTAACGCAGATACGCAGTATTTT
CASSPNADTQYF
>.|TRBJ1-2|TRBV12-3/TRBV12-4|.
TGTGCCAGCAGTTTCGCTTACACCTTC
CASSFAYTF
>TRBD2|TRBJ2-1|TRBV7-8|.
TGTGCCAGCAGTCAGACTAGCTGGGAGCAGTTCTTC
CASSQTSWEQFF
>.|TRBJ2-5|TRBV11-1|.
TGTGCCAGCAGCCCAGGCCGGCTGTCAGAGGGGGGTGAGGAGACCCAGTACTTC
CASSPGRLSEGGEETQYF
>.|TRBJ2-7|TRBV2|few
TGCGCCAGCAGTGAGGCAACAGGGTACTACGAGCAGTACTTC
CASSEATGYYEQYF
>TRBD1|TRBJ2-6|TRBV7-2|many
TGTGCCAGCAGCTTAGGGGACAGCTCTGGGGCCAACGTCCTGACTTTC
CASSLGDSSGANVLTF
>.|TRBJ2-7|TRBV11-2|many
TGTGCCAGCAGCTTAGTTCACGAGCAGTACTTC
CASSLVHEQYF
>.|TRBJ1-1|TRBV5-4|.
TGTGCCAGCAGCTTGCCAGAGGGGGGGAACACTGAAGCTTTCTTT
CASSLPEGGNTEAFF
>TRBD1|TRBJ2-7|TRBV13|.
TGTGCCAGCAGCCGGGGTGACAGGGGGCGCGAGCAGTACTTC
CASSRGDRGREQYF
>.|TRBJ1-4|TRBV3-1|.
TGTGCCAGCAGCCCCCCCTTTCCGGGGTATGAAAAACTGTTTTTT
CASSPPFPGYEKLFF
>.|TRBJ2-3|TRBV12-3/TRBV12-4|many
TGTGCCAGCAGTCACGGAGATACGCAGTATTTT
CASSHGDTQYF
>.|TRBJ2-6|TRBV24-1|many
TGTGCCACCAGTGACAGCAAATCTGGGGCCAACGTCCTGACTTTC
CATSDSKSGANVLTF
>.|TRBJ1-1|TRBV9|.
TGTGCCAGCACCCCGGGGGGCGGCTCCTCGAACACTGAAGCTCTCTTT
CASTPGGGSSNTEALF
>.|TRBJ2-7|TRBV15|.
TGTGCCACCAGGAGAGCCTCATTCGTCTACGAGCAGTACTTC
CATRRASFVYEQYF
>TRBD1|TRBJ1-2|TRBV24-1|.
TGTGCCACCAGTTGGGGACAGCGAGCCTATGGCTACACCTTC
CATSWGQRAYGYTF
>.|TRBJ2-1|TRBV7-2|.
TGTGCCAGCAGCCTCCGCCGGGACCTACAACGGGAGCAGTTCTTC
CASSLRRDLQREQFF
>.|TRBJ1-2|TRBV5-1|many
TGCGCCAGCAGCTTGGGGGACACCAGACGTGGCTACACCTTC
CASSLGDTRRGYTF
>TRBD1|TRBJ2-7|TRBV20-1|.
TGCAGTGCCAGCAGCGTTGGGACAGCTAATGGGGAGCAGTACTTC
CSASSVGTANGEQYF
>.|TRBJ2-7|TRBV14|few
TGTGCCAGCAGCTCCAACCGGGACTTTTACTACGAGCAGTACTTC
CASSSNRDFYYEQYF
>TRBD1|TRBJ1-2|TRBV15|.
TGTGCCACCAGCAGAGATCTCACCGGGGACAGGGGATACTATGGCTACACCTTC
CATSRDLTGDRGYYGYTF
>.|TRBJ1-1|TRBV24-1|.
TGTGCCACCAGTGATTCCGGCACAGGTACCCTTGAAGCTTTCTTT
CATSDSGTGTLEAFF
>TRBD2|TRBJ2-7|TRBV2|many
TGTGCCAGCAGTGAAGCAGAAGCGGGAGGCACCTACGAGCAGTACTTC
CASSEAEAGGTYEQYF
>.|TRBJ2-7|TRBV20-1|.
TGCAGTGTTAGCGTAGGCGCGAGTTACGAGCAGTACTTC
CSVSVGASYEQYF